Presented here are 30 T cell receptor beta chains from one specimen sequenced in a study of OX40 agonist ivuxolimab in advanced cancers. The assay was immunoSEQ multiplex PCR, and TCRdb's table has in-frame clones only and misses some. The table records approximately 50,000 clones, just under 85% of them present only once. This specimen was CD4+ or CD8+ T cells sorted from blood, taken in a trial of the OX40 agonist ivuxolimab. The receptors come from an adult with an advanced solid tumor such as melanoma, head and neck, liver or kidney cancer.

CDR3 region: CASSLQGEDYGYTF. As DNA, the CDR3 is TGTGCCAGCAGCTTGCAGGGGGAGGACTATGGCTACACCTTC. The V and J genes are TRBV5-4 and TRBJ1-2, with TRBD1 identical over 7 bases. V lost 1 base, J lost 3 bases, and 3 bases stayed unmatched. Germline V gene lookup returns CDR1 SGHNT and CDR2 YYREEE (reference sequence). CDR3 length: 14 amino acids.

This chain joins TRBV7-9 and TRBJ2-7; D may be TRBD1 (5 bases). V lost 1 base to trimming and J lost 3 bases, with 22 bases between them. The CDR3 runs 18 residues. Germline CDR1 and CDR2: SEHNR and FQNEAQ (reference sequence). The CDR3 loop is CASSLDRLTPPKYYEQYF. CDR3 bases: TGTGCCAGCAGCTTAGACAGGTTAACACCTCCTAAGTACTACGAGCAGTACTTC.

The genes are TRBV30 and TRBJ2-7; 9 nucleotides line up with TRBD1. Losses at the gene ends were 5 bases for V and 3 bases for J; bases not matched to a gene: 5. The germline V gene has CDR1 GTSNPN and CDR2 SVGIG (reference sequence). This CDR3 is 13 amino acids long. CDR3 sequence reads: CAWDPGQGYEQYF. The CDR3 nucleotides are TGTGCCTGGGACCCGGGACAGGGCTACGAGCAGTACTTC.

In this sample, this clone turned up a few times. The CDR3 sequence is CSPGTGEGYTF. CDR3 nucleotides: TGCAGCCCCGGGACAGGGGAAGGCTACACCTTC. The gene calls are TRBV20-1 and TRBJ1-2, with 10 bases lining up with TRBD1. Germline lookup yields CDR1 DFQATT and CDR2 SNEGSKA (reference sequence). This CDR3 comprises 11 residues.

The chain recombines TRBV28 with TRBJ2-7; D is possibly TRBD2 (5 bases). CDR3 length: 14 residues. Germline V gene sequence: CDR1 MDHEN, CDR2 SYDVKM. Trimming pared 4 bases from V and 13 bases from J, leaving 23 bases between. CDR3 sequence (DNA): TGTGCCAGCAGTTCCCCCCCGGCGGAGAGCGGTGACTACTTC. It yields the protein CASSSPPAESGDYF.

The rearrangement uses TRBV5-4 and TRBJ2-2; D remains ambiguous. CDR1 and CDR2 (germline): SGHNT, YYREEE (reference sequence). The CDR3 consists of 14 residues. The V end was cut by 4 bases, the J end by 4 bases, with 11 bases between. The CDR3: CASSQPLSTGELFF. For the CDR3, the DNA is TGTGCCAGCAGCCAACCTCTTTCCACCGGGGAGCTGTTTTTT. The full variable domain, in which reference TRBV5-4 and TRBJ2-2 provide the parts outside the CDR3, is ETGVTQSPTHLIKTRGQQVTLRCSSQSGHNTVSWYQQALGQGPQFIFQYYREEENGRGNFPPRFSGLQFPNYSSELNVNALELDDSALYLCASSQPLSTGELFFGEGSRLTVL.

The chain recombines TRBV7-9 with TRBJ1-1; TRBD1 matches at 10 bases. The CDR3 spans 17 residues. V lost 5 bases to trimming and J lost 0 bases; unmatched junction nucleotides: 9. Germline-derived CDR1 and CDR2 are SEHNR and FQNEAQ (reference sequence). The CDR3, as DNA: TGTGCCAGCAGCCGGGGGACAGGGGCCTTCATGAACACTGAAGCTTTCTTT. Its protein is CASSRGTGAFMNTEAFF.

The chain has TRBV30 and TRBJ1-2; D not resolved. CDR1 is GTSNPN and CDR2 is SVGIG in the germline V gene (reference sequence). V shed 0 bases and J shed 5 bases, with 10 bases lying between them. The CDR3 loop spans 13 amino acids. CDR3 nucleotides: TGTGCCTGGAGTGTACAGTTCGGGTATGGCTACACCTTC. It codes for CAWSVQFGYGYTF.

The chain combines TRBV27 with TRBJ1-5; tentatively, D is TRBD1 (5 bases). Germline CDR1 MNHEY, CDR2 SMNVEV (reference sequence). The CDR3 is 14 residues long. The V end was cut by 4 bases, the J end by 6 bases, with 13 bases between. The CDR3 DNA is TGTGCCAGCAGTTCCGGGACGGCTACTCAGCCCCAGCATTTT. Residues: CASSSGTATQPQHF.

The V gene is TRBV19, the J gene TRBJ2-2, with TRBD2 identical over 11 bases. CDR1 and CDR2 (germline): LNHDA, SQIVND (reference sequence). The CDR3 has 16 residues. The V gene end was trimmed by 4 bases and the J gene end by 4 bases; junction bases not matched to a gene: 5. CDR3 protein: CASSTLAGGLTGELFF. The CDR3 DNA reads as TGTGCCAGTAGTACCCTAGCGGGAGGTCTCACCGGGGAGCTGTTTTTT.

J is TRBJ1-1 and V is TRBV6-5, with 9 bases aligning to TRBD1. Germline V lookup: CDR1 MNHEY, CDR2 SVGAGI. With 4 bases clipped from V and 4 bases from J, the junction kept 4 bases outside the gene matches. CDR3 length: 14 residues. The DNA for the CDR3 is TGTGCCAGCAGTTCACAGGGGGCGAGCACTGAAGCTTTCTTT. It encodes CASSSQGASTEAFF.

The chain recombines TRBV19 with TRBJ1-4; D may be TRBD1 (5 bases). CDR1 is LNHDA and CDR2 is SQIVND in the germline V gene (reference sequence). V dropped 4 bases and J dropped 4 bases, with 16 bases sitting between them. CDR3 size: 16 residues. CDR3 DNA sequence: TGTGCCAGTAGTACGCACTCGACAGTCAGTAATGAAAAACTGTTTTTT. This translates into CASSTHSTVSNEKLFF.

This chain connects TRBV7-9 to TRBJ2-3; D ambiguous. Germline CDR1 reads SEHNR; CDR2 reads FQNEAQ (reference sequence). The germline V and J ends were trimmed by 7 bases and 3 bases, with 14 bases remaining between them. The CDR3 loop spans 14 amino acids. The CDR3 sequence is CASTPETLTDTQYF. CDR3 in DNA: TGTGCCAGCACGCCGGAGACCCTTACAGATACGCAGTATTTT.

The J gene is TRBJ2-1, the V gene TRBV9, with D perhaps TRBD2 (5 bases). Trimming pared 7 bases from V and 2 bases from J, leaving 13 bases between. This CDR3 region has 14 residues. Looked up from germline, CDR1 is SGDLS and CDR2 is YYNGEE. In DNA, the CDR3 is TGTGCCAGCGGCGGGCTAGCCCCCTACAATGAGCAGTTCTTC. As protein: CASGGLAPYNEQFF.

The chain links TRBV18 to TRBJ1-1, with TRBD1 as a possible D gene (5 bases). The germline V gene encodes CDR1 KGHSH and CDR2 LQKENI. The CDR3 spans 13 residues. V lost 2 bases and J 7 bases, leaving 11 bases between the germline ends. The CDR3: CASSPKGYGEAFF. DNA for the CDR3: TGTGCCAGCTCACCAAAGGGGTACGGTGAAGCTTTCTTT.

CDR3 sequence: CASSSPGRGQVNEQFF. The DNA for the CDR3 is TGTGCCAGTAGCTCCCCCGGCCGGGGGCAGGTCAATGAGCAGTTCTTC. This chain connects TRBV19 to TRBJ2-1, with D perhaps being TRBD1 or TRBD2 (6 bases each). The CDR3 consists of 16 residues. The germline V gene has CDR1 LNHDA and CDR2 SQIVND (reference sequence). The V gene lost 6 bases and the J gene lost 6 bases, with 21 bases spanning the gap.

The chain is built from TRBV6-6 and TRBJ1-2; D remains ambiguous. The germline CDR1 and CDR2 sequences are MNHNY and SVGAGI (reference sequence). The length of the CDR3 is 11 residues. The V end lost 7 bases, the J end lost 4 bases, and 7 bases lay between the germline ends. This CDR3 is CASTQVYGYTF. The CDR3 coding sequence is TGTGCCAGCACTCAGGTCTATGGCTACACCTTC.

The V and J genes are TRBV27 and TRBJ1-5, with D perhaps TRBD1 (6 bases). The germline gives CDR1 MNHEY, CDR2 SMNVEV (reference sequence). This CDR3 has 20 amino acids. V gave up 0 bases and J gave up 7 bases, with 28 bases separating them. Written as DNA, the CDR3 is TGTGCCAGCAGTTTATCGGCAGGCCTCCATGATCGGGGGCGGATACAGCCCCAGCATTTT. It codes for CASSLSAGLHDRGRIQPQHF.

A single count supports this clone. The V gene is TRBV19, the J gene TRBJ2-7, with a possible D match to TRBD2 (6 bases). Germline V gives CDR1 LNHDA, CDR2 SQIVND (reference sequence). V dropped 6 bases and J dropped 0 bases, with 12 bases sitting between them. This CDR3 contains 14 residues. CDR3 protein: CASSRDSSSYEQYF. DNA of the CDR3: TGTGCCAGTAGCCGGGACTCTAGCTCCTACGAGCAGTACTTC.

The genes are TRBV19 and TRBJ2-1, with 9 bases lining up with TRBD2. The CDR3 covers 19 residues. After removal of 0 bases from V and 3 bases from J, the junction contained 12 bases not matched to a gene. Germline CDR1 is LNHDA and CDR2 is SQIVND (reference sequence). The CDR3 is CASSIEGNRGGAGYNEQFF. The CDR3 DNA is TGTGCCAGTAGTATAGAGGGGAACCGCGGGGGGGCCGGCTACAATGAGCAGTTCTTC.

The genes are TRBV27 and TRBJ2-7; D is perhaps TRBD1 (5 bases). CDR3 size: 16 residues. The V and J ends lost 4 bases and 3 bases respectively, with 19 bases between them. Germline V lookup: CDR1 MNHEY, CDR2 SMNVEV (reference sequence). CDR3 protein: CASSWGSRTGLYEQYF. The CDR3 coding sequence is TGTGCCAGCAGTTGGGGCTCTCGGACGGGCCTCTACGAGCAGTACTTC.

This chain links TRBV19 with TRBJ2-2, with 9 bases aligning to TRBD1. V gave up 6 bases and J gave up 4 bases; unmatched junction bases: 6. The CDR3 is 15 residues long. Germline V lookup: CDR1 LNHDA, CDR2 SQIVND (reference sequence). Here the CDR3 reads CASSPRDRVTGELFF. The CDR3 coding sequence is TGTGCCAGTAGCCCCCGGGACAGGGTCACCGGGGAGCTGTTTTTT.

In its sample, this clone was seen once. This rearrangement joins TRBV20-1 to TRBJ1-2; D perhaps matches TRBD1 (6 bases). The CDR3 length is 10 residues. Deletions cut 8 bases from V and 7 bases from J, with 11 bases between. Germline V gives CDR1 DFQATT, CDR2 SNEGSKA (reference sequence). The CDR3 DNA sequence: TGCAGTACAGGGAAGGTTGGCTACACCTTC. It is translated as CSTGKVGYTF.

The chain recombines TRBV14 with TRBJ1-2; a weak D match, TRBD1 (5 bases). The germline V gene encodes CDR1 SGHDN and CDR2 FVKESK. Trimming pared 11 bases from V and 4 bases from J, leaving 14 bases between. The CDR3 runs 12 residues. The CDR3: CAFPGGFYGYTF. For the CDR3, the DNA is TGTGCCTTCCCGGGGGGTTTCTATGGCTACACCTTC.

J is TRBJ1-5 and V is TRBV30; TRBD1 matches at 7 bases. Trimming at V came to 1 base and at J to 0 bases, leaving 6 bases not matched to a gene. The CDR3 is 16 residues long. Germline V gene data show CDR1 as GTSNPN and CDR2 as SVGIG (reference sequence). CDR3 DNA: TGTGCCTGGAGTGGCAGACAGGGCTATAGCAATCAGCCCCAGCATTTT. It is translated as CAWSGRQGYSNQPQHF.

The chain recombines TRBV5-1 with TRBJ2-3, with D perhaps TRBD2 (6 bases). In germline, CDR1 is SGHRS, CDR2 YFSETQ. The length of the CDR3 is 15 residues. Trimming stripped 4 bases from V and 0 bases from J, with 12 bases between. The CDR3 region is CASSVQSGSTDTQYF. CDR3 nucleotide sequence: TGCGCCAGCAGCGTCCAGAGCGGGAGCACAGATACGCAGTATTTT.

The chain carries TRBV18 and TRBJ2-5; TRBD2 matches at 12 bases. The CDR3 consists of 16 residues. V trimming: 5 bases; J trimming: 4 bases; junction bases outside the gene matches: 8. Looked up from germline, CDR1 is KGHSH and CDR2 is LQKENI. In DNA, the CDR3 is TGTGCCAGCTCAGCGCCGGGACTAGCGGGTAGAGAGACCCAGTACTTC. Its translation is CASSAPGLAGRETQYF.

V gene TRBV11-3 combines with J gene TRBJ1-2, with D unresolved. The CDR3 length is 12 residues. Looked up from germline, CDR1 is SGHNT and CDR2 is YENEEA. V gave up 4 bases and J gave up 7 bases, with 10 bases separating them. The CDR3 loop is CASSSADIGYTF. CDR3 DNA sequence: TGTGCCAGCAGCTCAGCTGACATTGGCTACACCTTC.

V gene TRBV9 combines with J gene TRBJ2-7, with D perhaps matching TRBD1 or TRBD2 (5 bases each). Trimming shortened V by 3 bases and J by 2 bases, and 9 bases separated the two germline ends. The germline V gene has CDR1 SGDLS and CDR2 YYNGEE. The CDR3 loop spans 13 amino acids. The CDR3 DNA is TGTGCCAGCAGCGCCCAGGGAGCCTACGAGCAGTACTTC. It yields the protein CASSAQGAYEQYF.

The V and J genes are TRBV5-1 and TRBJ2-3, with 10 bases matching TRBD2. CDR1 SGHRS and CDR2 YFSETQ come from the germline V gene. The trim removed 4 bases at V and 5 bases at J, leaving 7 bases unmatched. This CDR3 is built from 15 residues. CDR3 protein: CASSPTAGGGDTQYF. The CDR3 DNA sequence: TGCGCCAGCAGCCCAACAGCGGGAGGGGGAGATACGCAGTATTTT.